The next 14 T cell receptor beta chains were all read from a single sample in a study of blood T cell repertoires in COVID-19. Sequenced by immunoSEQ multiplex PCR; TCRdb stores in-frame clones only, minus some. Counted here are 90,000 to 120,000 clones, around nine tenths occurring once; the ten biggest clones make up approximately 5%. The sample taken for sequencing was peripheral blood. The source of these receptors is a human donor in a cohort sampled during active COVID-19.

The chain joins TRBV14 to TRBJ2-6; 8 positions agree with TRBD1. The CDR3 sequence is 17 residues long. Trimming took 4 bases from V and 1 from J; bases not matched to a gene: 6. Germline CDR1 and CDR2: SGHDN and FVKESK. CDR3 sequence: CASSPWGQASGANVLTF. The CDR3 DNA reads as TGTGCCAGCAGCCCGTGGGGACAGGCTTCTGGGGCCAACGTCCTGACTTTC.

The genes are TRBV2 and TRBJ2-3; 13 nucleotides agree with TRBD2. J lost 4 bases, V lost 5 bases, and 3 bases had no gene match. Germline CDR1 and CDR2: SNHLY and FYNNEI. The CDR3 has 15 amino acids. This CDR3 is CASSQLAGGSDTQYF. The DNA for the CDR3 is TGTGCCAGCAGTCAACTAGCGGGAGGGTCAGATACGCAGTATTTT.

The CDR3 DNA is TGTGCCAGCAGTAAGACAGGGAATAATTCACCCCTCCACTTT. Encoded protein: CASSKTGNNSPLHF. This chain joins TRBV6-2 or TRBV6-3 and TRBJ1-6; 7 bases line up with TRBD1. This CDR3 region has 14 residues. V gave up 5 bases and J gave up 5 bases; unmatched junction bases: 3. CDR1 is MNHEY, CDR2 SVGEGT, per germline.

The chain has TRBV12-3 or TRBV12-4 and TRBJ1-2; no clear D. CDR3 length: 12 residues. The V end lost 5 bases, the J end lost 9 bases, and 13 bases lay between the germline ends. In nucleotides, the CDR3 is TGTGCCAGCAGTCTTGGCCCGAGGAGCTACACCTTC. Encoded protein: CASSLGPRSYTF.

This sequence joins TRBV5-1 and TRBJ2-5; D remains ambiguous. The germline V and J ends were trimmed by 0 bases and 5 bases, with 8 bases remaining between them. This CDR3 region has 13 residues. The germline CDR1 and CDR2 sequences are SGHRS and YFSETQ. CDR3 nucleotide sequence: TGCGCCAGCAGCTTGGCCCACGGGGAGACCCAGTACTTC. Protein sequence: CASSLAHGETQYF.

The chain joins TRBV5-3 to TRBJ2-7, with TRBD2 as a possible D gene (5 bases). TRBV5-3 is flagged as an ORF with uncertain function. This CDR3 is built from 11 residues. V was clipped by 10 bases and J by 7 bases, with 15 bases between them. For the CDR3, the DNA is TGTGCCCGCTCTTCAACGGGGGAGCAGTACTTC. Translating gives CARSSTGEQYF.

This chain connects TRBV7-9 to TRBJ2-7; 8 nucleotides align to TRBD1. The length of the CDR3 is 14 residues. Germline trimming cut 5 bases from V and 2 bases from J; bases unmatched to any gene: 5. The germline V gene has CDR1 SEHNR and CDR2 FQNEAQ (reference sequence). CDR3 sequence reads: CASSTDRETYEQYF. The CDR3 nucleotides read TGTGCCAGCAGCACGGACAGGGAAACCTACGAGCAGTACTTC. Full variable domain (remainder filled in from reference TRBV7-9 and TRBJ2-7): DTGVSQNPRHKITKRGQNVTFRCDPISEHNRLYWYRQTLGQGPEFLTYFQNEAQLEKSRLLSDRFSAERPKGSFSTLEIQRTEQGDSAMYLCASSTDRETYEQYFGPGTRLTVT.

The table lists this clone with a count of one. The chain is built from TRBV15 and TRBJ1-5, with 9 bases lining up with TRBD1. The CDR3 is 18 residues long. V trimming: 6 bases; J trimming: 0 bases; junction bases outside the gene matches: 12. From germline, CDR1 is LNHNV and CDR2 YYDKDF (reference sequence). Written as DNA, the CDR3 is TGTGCCACCAGTCTTTCGGGACAGGGACATTATAGCAATCAGCCCCAGCATTTT. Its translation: CATSLSGQGHYSNQPQHF.

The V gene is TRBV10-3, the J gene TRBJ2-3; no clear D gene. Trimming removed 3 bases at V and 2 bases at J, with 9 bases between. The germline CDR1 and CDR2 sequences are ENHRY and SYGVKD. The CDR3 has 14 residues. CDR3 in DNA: TGTGCCATCAGTGAACGGAGCCTCACAGATACGCAGTATTTT. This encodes CAISERSLTDTQYF.

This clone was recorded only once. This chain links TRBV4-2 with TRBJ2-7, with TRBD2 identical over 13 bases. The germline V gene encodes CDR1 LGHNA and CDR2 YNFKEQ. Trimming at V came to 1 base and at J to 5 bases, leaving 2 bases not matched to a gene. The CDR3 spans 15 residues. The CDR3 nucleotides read TGTGCCAGCAGCCAAGGACTAGCGGGGGGAGACGAGCAGTACTTC. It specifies CASSQGLAGGDEQYF.

The CDR3 nucleotides read TGTGCCAGCAGCCACCTCCTGGGGGTGGGGGCCTCCTACGAGCAGTACTTC. Its translation: CASSHLLGVGASYEQYF. The chain uses TRBV3-1 (or the pseudogene TRBV3-2) and TRBJ2-7, with D perhaps matching TRBD1 (6 bases). The CDR3 loop spans 17 amino acids. Germline V lookup: CDR1 LGHDT, CDR2 YNNKEL (reference sequence). V gave up 3 bases and J gave up 0 bases, with 18 bases separating them.

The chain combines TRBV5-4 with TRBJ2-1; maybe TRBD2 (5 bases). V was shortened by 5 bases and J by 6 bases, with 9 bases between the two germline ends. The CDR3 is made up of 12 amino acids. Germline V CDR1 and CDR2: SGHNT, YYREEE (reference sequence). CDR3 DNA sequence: TGTGCCAGCAGTTCCGAGGGCAATGAGCAGTTCTTC. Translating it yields CASSSEGNEQFF.

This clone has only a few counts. The CDR3 sequence is CASSFGPPQPQHF. As DNA, the CDR3 is TGTGCCAGCAGTTTTGGCCCTCCCCAGCCCCAGCATTTT. The genes are TRBV28 and TRBJ1-5; D uncertain. The V and J ends lost 3 bases and 7 bases respectively, with 10 bases between them. The CDR3 has 13 amino acids. The germline CDR1 and CDR2 sequences are MDHEN and SYDVKM.

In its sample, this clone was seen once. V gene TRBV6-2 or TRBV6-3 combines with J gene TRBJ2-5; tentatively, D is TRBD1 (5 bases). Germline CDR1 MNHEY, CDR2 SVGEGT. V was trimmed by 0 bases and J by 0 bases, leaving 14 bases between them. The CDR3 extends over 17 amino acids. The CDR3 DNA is TGTGCCAGCAGTTACTCGATAACAGGAGTGTACCAAGAGACCCAGTACTTC. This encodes CASSYSITGVYQETQYF.